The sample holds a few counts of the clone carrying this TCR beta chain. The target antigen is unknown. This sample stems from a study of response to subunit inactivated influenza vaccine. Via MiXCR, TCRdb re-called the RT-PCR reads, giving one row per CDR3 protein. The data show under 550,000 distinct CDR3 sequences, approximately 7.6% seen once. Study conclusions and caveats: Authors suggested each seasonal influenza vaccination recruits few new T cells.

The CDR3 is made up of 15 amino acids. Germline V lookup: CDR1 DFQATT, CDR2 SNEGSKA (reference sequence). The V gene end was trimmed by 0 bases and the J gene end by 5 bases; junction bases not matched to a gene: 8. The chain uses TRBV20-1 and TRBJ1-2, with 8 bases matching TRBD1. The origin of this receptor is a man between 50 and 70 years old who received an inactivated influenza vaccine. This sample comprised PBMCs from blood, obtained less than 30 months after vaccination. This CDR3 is CSARDLETGVYGYTF. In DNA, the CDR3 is TGCAGTGCTAGAGATTTGGAGACAGGGGTTTATGGCTACACCTTC.